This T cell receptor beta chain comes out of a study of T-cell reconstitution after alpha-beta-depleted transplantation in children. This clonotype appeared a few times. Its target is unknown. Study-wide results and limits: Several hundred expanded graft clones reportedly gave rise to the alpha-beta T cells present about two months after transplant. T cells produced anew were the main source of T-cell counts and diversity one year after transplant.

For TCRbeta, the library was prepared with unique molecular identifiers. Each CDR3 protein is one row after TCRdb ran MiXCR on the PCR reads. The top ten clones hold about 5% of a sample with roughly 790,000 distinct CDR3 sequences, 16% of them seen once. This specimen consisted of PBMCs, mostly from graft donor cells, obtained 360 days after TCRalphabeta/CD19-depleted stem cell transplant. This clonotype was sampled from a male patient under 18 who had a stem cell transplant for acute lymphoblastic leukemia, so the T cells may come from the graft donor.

Here the CDR3 reads CASSEAEGGAGGPTGELFF. CDR3 in DNA: TGTGCCAGCAGTGAAGCGGAGGGGGGAGCGGGAGGGCCGACCGGGGAGCTGTTTTTT. The rearrangement joins TRBV25-1 to TRBJ2-2; 10 bases agree with TRBD2. Trimming took 2 bases from V and 5 from J; bases not matched to a gene: 14. Germline CDR1 MGHDK, CDR2 SYGVNS. CDR3 size: 19 residues.